The 25 T cell receptor beta chains below were found in one sample sequenced in a study of blood T cell repertoires in COVID-19. Measured with immunoSEQ multiplex PCR; TCRdb has only the in-frame clones, and not every one. The sample lists about 250,000 clones, 80% to 90% occurring once. Sequenced material: PBMCs or T cells enriched from blood (not recorded which). The receptor set was obtained from a woman between 18 and 29 years old who had recovered from COVID-19.

This chain uses TRBV3-1 (or the pseudogene TRBV3-2) with TRBJ2-1; perhaps TRBD2 as D (6 bases). V gave up 1 base and J gave up 8 bases, with 12 bases separating them. Germline CDR1 is LGHDT and CDR2 is YNNKEL (reference sequence). The length of the CDR3 is 14 residues. The CDR3 sequence is CASSQVRPGDEQFF. In DNA, the CDR3 is TGTGCCAGCAGCCAAGTTCGACCGGGGGATGAGCAGTTCTTC.

The chain employs TRBV28 and TRBJ1-1; D is undetermined. Germline CDR1 and CDR2: MDHEN and SYDVKM. This CDR3 has 13 residues. V was shortened by 6 bases and J by 1 base, with 9 bases between the two germline ends. The CDR3, as DNA: TGTGCCAGCAGATACTCAGGGAACACTGAAGCTTTCTTT. This translates into CASRYSGNTEAFF.

The chain uses TRBV5-1 and TRBJ2-5; 11 bases line up with TRBD1. This CDR3 comprises 15 residues. Germline CDR1 is SGHRS and CDR2 is YFSETQ. V dropped 2 bases and J dropped 2; count of bases not matched to a gene: 2. CDR3 bases: TGCGCCAGCAGCTTTCGGGACAGGGGGCAAGAGACCCAGTACTTC. Protein product: CASSFRDRGQETQYF.

J is TRBJ2-7 and V is TRBV20-1; possibly TRBD1 for D (6 bases). This CDR3 has 13 residues. V was shortened by 3 bases and J by 0 bases, with 9 bases between the two germline ends. The germline V gene has CDR1 DFQATT and CDR2 SNEGSKA (reference sequence). For the CDR3, the DNA is TGCAGTGCTAGTGGGACATCCTCCTACGAGCAGTACTTC. Its translation: CSASGTSSYEQYF.

The chain is built from TRBV24-1 and TRBJ2-7; D call uncertain. Germline lookup yields CDR1 KGHDR and CDR2 SFDVKD. V was cut by 4 bases and J by 9 bases, with 21 bases left in between. This CDR3 spans 15 amino acids. The CDR3 here is CATSDPDLGDSGQYF. CDR3 in DNA: TGTGCCACCAGTGACCCCGACCTTGGAGATTCGGGGCAGTACTTC.

This clone was detected a few times. Additional DNA sequences in this sample encode the identical CDR3. The chain has TRBV5-1 and TRBJ1-1; the D gene is possibly TRBD1 (5 bases). The germline gives CDR1 SGHRS, CDR2 YFSETQ. The ends were cut back, 1 base at V and 3 bases at J, with 7 bases in the middle. The CDR3 sequence is 13 residues long. The CDR3 DNA follows: TGCGCCAGCAGCTTGAAACAGGACACTGAAGCTTTCTTT. Translation gives CASSLKQDTEAFF.

The J gene is TRBJ1-1, the V gene TRBV5-1; 7 bases align to TRBD1. CDR3 size: 16 residues. Germline-derived CDR1 and CDR2 are SGHRS and YFSETQ. V gave up 2 bases and J gave up 0 bases; unmatched junction bases: 7. The CDR3 is CASSFGDRVMNTEAFF. Here the CDR3 DNA reads TGCGCCAGCAGCTTCGGAGACAGGGTTATGAACACTGAAGCTTTCTTT.

V and J are TRBV30 and TRBJ1-1; D is uncertain. V gave up 4 bases and J gave up 0 bases, with 12 bases separating them. Germline V gives CDR1 GTSNPN, CDR2 SVGIG (reference sequence). The CDR3 sequence is 14 residues long. This chain's CDR3 is CAWNGGVVNTEAFF. DNA for the CDR3: TGTGCCTGGAATGGCGGGGTAGTGAACACTGAAGCTTTCTTT.

The chain carries TRBV23-1 and TRBJ2-3; D is possibly TRBD2 (6 bases). TRBV23-1 qualifies as an ORF whose function is uncertain. The CDR3 runs 17 residues. V was pared by 0 bases and J by 3 bases, with 16 bases between. In DNA, the CDR3 is TGCGCCAGCAGTCAATCGAAAAGGCGGGGTGGGACAGATACGCAGTATTTT. Protein sequence: CASSQSKRRGGTDTQYF.

This clone appeared a single time. J is TRBJ2-7 and V is TRBV4-2; 9 nucleotides line up with TRBD2. The CDR3 extends over 15 amino acids. Trimming removed 3 bases from V and 3 bases from J; junction bases left unmatched: 6. CDR1 is LGHNA, CDR2 YNFKEQ, per germline. This chain's CDR3 is CASSQGLAAGYEQYF. CDR3 DNA sequence: TGTGCCAGCAGCCAGGGACTAGCCGCCGGCTACGAGCAGTACTTC.

The chain combines TRBV19 with TRBJ2-7, with 9 bases matching TRBD1. The V segment lost 3 bases and the J segment 5 bases; nucleotides outside the gene matches: 11. Per germline, CDR1 LNHDA and CDR2 SQIVND (reference sequence). The CDR3 consists of 16 residues. The CDR3 sequence is CASSILKGQGVDEQYF. The CDR3, as DNA: TGTGCCAGTAGTATCCTGAAGGGACAGGGAGTAGACGAGCAGTACTTC.

The rearrangement joins TRBV12-3 or TRBV12-4 to TRBJ2-5, with 7 bases matching TRBD1. The CDR3 length is 13 residues. Trimming took 5 bases from V and 5 from J; bases not matched to a gene: 5. The CDR3 DNA reads TGTGCCAGCAGTCCGGGACAGTCGGAGACCCAGTACTTC. Translating gives CASSPGQSETQYF.

Here the CDR3 DNA reads TGTGCCAGCATCGTCCGGGACAGGACCTACGAGCAGTACTTC. Protein: CASIVRDRTYEQYF. The chain has TRBV6-9 and TRBJ2-7; 8 positions agree with TRBD1. J lost 2 bases, V lost 7 bases, and 7 bases had no gene match. The CDR3 consists of 14 residues. Germline CDR1 reads MNHGY; CDR2 reads SVAAGI.

The V gene is TRBV7-9, the J gene TRBJ1-1; 10 positions agree with TRBD1. The J segment lost 11 bases and the V segment lost 1 base, leaving 7 bases of the junction unmatched. The CDR3 totals 14 residues. CDR1 is SEHNR, CDR2 FQNEAQ, per germline (reference sequence). The CDR3 loop is CASSLGRQGARAFF. CDR3 DNA sequence: TGTGCCAGCAGCTTAGGGCGACAGGGGGCGCGCGCTTTCTTT.

The V and J genes are TRBV18 and TRBJ1-6; no firm D call. The germline CDR1 and CDR2 sequences are KGHSH and LQKENI. The CDR3 covers 14 residues. V was clipped by 3 bases and J by 8 bases, with 11 bases between them. The CDR3 coding sequence is TGTGCCAGCTCACCGGAGCTAGGAGATTCACCCCTCCACTTT. Translation gives CASSPELGDSPLHF.

The V gene is TRBV11-2, the J gene TRBJ2-3; D is unresolved. Trimming shortened V by 0 bases and J by 12 bases, and 10 bases separated the two germline ends. CDR1 is SGHAT and CDR2 is FQNNGV in the germline V gene. CDR3 length equals 12 residues. CDR3 nucleotides: TGTGCCAGCAGCTTAGATCGGAGTGGACAGTATTTT. Protein sequence: CASSLDRSGQYF.

This chain links TRBV6-5 with TRBJ1-1; the match to TRBD1 covers 7 bases. V lost 7 bases, J lost 5 bases, and 13 bases stayed unmatched. There are 15 residues in the CDR3. The germline gives CDR1 MNHEY, CDR2 SVGAGI. The CDR3 loop reads CASISGQAQGTEAFF. In nucleotides, the CDR3 is TGTGCCAGCATTTCAGGACAGGCCCAGGGGACTGAAGCTTTCTTT.

Only one count was recorded for this clone. V is TRBV5-1 and J is TRBJ2-7; 9 bases agree with TRBD2. Looked up from germline, CDR1 is SGHRS and CDR2 is YFSETQ. The CDR3 has 13 amino acids. After removal of 4 bases from V and 5 bases from J, the junction contained 4 bases not matched to a gene. DNA for the CDR3: TGCGCCAGCAGCCGTAGCGGGGGAGACGAGCAGTACTTC. Protein product: CASSRSGGDEQYF.

The V gene is TRBV5-1, the J gene TRBJ1-3; 12 bases map to TRBD1. Trimming removed 4 bases from V and 1 base from J; junction bases left unmatched: 3. CDR1 and CDR2 from the germline V gene are SGHRS and YFSETQ. The CDR3 is 16 amino acids. The CDR3, as DNA: TGCGCCAGCAGCATGGGACAGGGGGCGTCTGGAAACACCATATATTTT. Translation: CASSMGQGASGNTIYF.

This clone was observed a few times. The chain carries TRBV19 and TRBJ2-6; TRBD1 aligns across 7 bases. The V gene's germline CDR1 is LNHDA and CDR2 SQIVND (reference sequence). CDR3 size: 16 residues. J gave up 2 bases and V 3 bases, and 4 bases lay outside the gene matches. The CDR3: CASSILTGAGANVLTF. DNA of the CDR3: TGTGCCAGTAGTATTCTTACAGGGGCTGGGGCCAACGTCCTGACTTTC.

The V call is TRBV5-6, the J call TRBJ1-2, with 8 bases lining up with TRBD1. The germline V gene encodes CDR1 SGHDT and CDR2 YYEEEE. The CDR3 length is 14 residues. V shed 4 bases, J shed 5 bases, and the junction held 7 bases outside the gene matches. The CDR3 reads CASSPRTGNYGYTF. The CDR3 DNA reads as TGTGCCAGCAGCCCCCGGACAGGGAATTATGGCTACACCTTC.

V is TRBV15 and J is TRBJ1-5; D might be TRBD1 (5 bases). The ends were cut back, 3 bases at V and 2 bases at J, with 8 bases in the middle. Germline CDR1 and CDR2: LNHNV and YYDKDF (reference sequence). The length of the CDR3 is 14 residues. Here the CDR3 DNA reads TGTGCCACCAGCAGCAAACAGGGCAATCAGCCCCAGCATTTT. Amino acid sequence: CATSSKQGNQPQHF.

This chain connects TRBV4-1 to TRBJ2-3, with D tentatively TRBD2 (5 bases). CDR1 and CDR2 from the germline V gene are MGHRA and YSYEKL. The CDR3 consists of 17 residues. The V end lost 0 bases, the J end lost 2 bases, and 15 bases lay between the germline ends. CDR3 amino acids: CASSQDFRGANTDTQYF. CDR3 DNA sequence: TGCGCCAGCAGCCAAGATTTTCGGGGAGCAAACACAGATACGCAGTATTTT.

This chain uses TRBV6-5 with TRBJ1-3; TRBD1 might be the D (6 bases). The length of the CDR3 is 15 residues. The germline gives CDR1 MNHEY, CDR2 SVGAGI. Trimming took off 6 bases at V and 2 bases at J, with 14 bases between the two ends. The DNA for the CDR3 is TGTGCCAGCAGAAAGACAGGAGCCACTGGAAACACCATATATTTT. Encoded protein: CASRKTGATGNTIYF.

The rearrangement links TRBV11-3 to TRBJ2-2; TRBD1 matches at 8 bases. Trimming cost V 7 bases and J 2 bases; bases outside gene matches: 3. The CDR3 has 14 amino acids. Germline CDR1 is SGHNT and CDR2 is YENEEA. This chain's CDR3 is CASTPGGNTGELFF. The CDR3 bases are TGTGCCAGCACCCCAGGGGGCAACACCGGGGAGCTGTTTTTT.